This T cell receptor (beta chain) was identified during a study of blood T cells in healthy people across ages. Then a second PCR, running roughly 7 to 11 cycles, was carried out with a sample-barcoded 5' primer and a J-beta primer mix. Each CDR3 protein gets one entry after TCRdb re-called the 5' RACE reads with MiXCR. Among 650,000 to 1,000,000 distinct CDR3 sequences listed, about 34% were seen once. The extraction recovered at least 5 micrograms of total RNA per sample. About this clonotype: A read error may explain this, as a much larger clone is one base away.

The CDR3 totals 14 residues. CDR1 LGHNA and CDR2 YSLEER come from the germline V gene. Specimen: blood. The source is a man in his late teens or twenties in good health. The chain joins TRBV4-3 to TRBJ2-1, with 7 bases that match TRBD2. The CDR3 DNA sequence: TGCGCCGGCAGCCAATCACTAGCGAGGTATGAGCAGTTCTTC. Its translation: CAGSQSLARYEQFF.